This passage covers 29 T cell receptor beta chains from one sample sequenced in a study of human T cells and chemical hapten exposure. Time point here: patch test 3, about 24 weeks after DPC sensitization. Stated treatment: therapeutic diphenylcyclopropenone sensitization with weekly scalp DPC. MiXCR, run by TCRdb on the RACE reads, gives a single entry per CDR3 protein. The table includes about 160,000 distinct CDR3 sequences, 25% to 30% detected once. Sequencing used whole blood, obtained in connection with sensitization to the hapten diphenylcyclopropenone (DPC). These TCRs come from a woman aged 18-29 years with alopecia areata. Some clones in this sample may be carry-over from other donors' samples.

This chain connects TRBV6-1 to TRBJ1-2; D is unresolved. This CDR3 region has 14 residues. The germline CDR1 and CDR2 sequences are MNHNS and SASEGT. Trimming left V 3 bases short and J 2 bases short, with 10 bases between. The CDR3 loop reads CASSDWPPNYGYTF. The CDR3 coding sequence is TGTGCCAGCAGTGATTGGCCTCCGAACTATGGCTACACCTTC.

This clonotype has a handful of counts. CDR3: CASSGGLAGGSHNEQFF. The CDR3, as DNA: TGTGCCAGCAGCGGAGGACTAGCGGGAGGGTCCCACAATGAGCAGTTCTTC. The J gene is TRBJ2-1, the V gene TRBV9; TRBD2 aligns across 15 bases. The V and J ends lost 3 bases and 5 bases, in that order; junction bases with no gene match: 6. The CDR3 sequence is 17 residues long. Germline V lookup: CDR1 SGDLS, CDR2 YYNGEE.

This clonotype was seen more than once but under ten times. J is TRBJ1-1 and V is TRBV3-1; a weak D match, TRBD1 (6 bases). The germline V gene encodes CDR1 LGHDT and CDR2 YNNKEL (reference sequence). The CDR3 loop spans 15 amino acids. The V gene lost 4 bases and the J gene lost 0 bases, with 12 bases spanning the gap. CDR3 DNA sequence: TGTGCCAGCAGCCCTCAGGGACAAATGAACACTGAAGCTTTCTTT. Encoded protein: CASSPQGQMNTEAFF.

This clonotype was recorded a few times. The chain is built from TRBV9 and TRBJ2-3, with TRBD2 matching over 7 bases. V lost 4 bases, J lost 6 bases, and 5 bases stayed unmatched. Looked up from germline, CDR1 is SGDLS and CDR2 is YYNGEE. CDR3 length equals 13 residues. The DNA for the CDR3 is TGTGCCAGCAGCTTGGCGGGAGACGATACGCAGTATTTT. This gives the protein CASSLAGDDTQYF.

The chain combines TRBV5-1 with TRBJ1-2, with D tentatively TRBD1 (5 bases). V was cut by 5 bases and J by 6 bases, with 14 bases left in between. Germline V gene sequence: CDR1 SGHRS, CDR2 YFSETQ. The CDR3 extends over 13 amino acids. The CDR3 is CASRVGAFDGYTF. CDR3 coding DNA: TGCGCCAGCAGGGTAGGGGCGTTTGATGGCTACACCTTC.

This clonotype was counted once. V is TRBV25-1 and J is TRBJ2-7, with TRBD1 matching over 9 bases. The CDR3 runs 18 residues. CDR1 is MGHDK and CDR2 is SYGVNS in the germline V gene. After removal of 9 bases from V and 4 bases from J, the junction contained 22 bases not matched to a gene. The CDR3 is CASLPPGQGSTHIYEQYF. In nucleotides, the CDR3 is TGTGCCAGTCTACCGCCGGGACAGGGATCTACTCATATTTACGAGCAGTACTTC.

This clonotype was detected a few times. The rearrangement uses TRBV5-1 and TRBJ2-1; no clear D gene. This CDR3 region has 12 residues. Germline assignment: CDR1 SGHRS and CDR2 YFSETQ. V shed 2 bases and J shed 8 bases, with 8 bases lying between them. The CDR3 sequence is CASSFPGDEQFF. The CDR3 coding sequence is TGCGCCAGCAGCTTTCCGGGCGATGAGCAGTTCTTC.

With regard to this clonotype: One end of the junction varies from germline; a read error may be responsible. The gene calls are TRBV7-2 and TRBJ2-7; 7 bases fit TRBD1. The CDR3 runs to 14 residues. CDR1 is SGHTA and CDR2 is FQGNSA in the germline V gene. The CDR3 spells CVSSRVGQAHEQYF. CDR3 nucleotides: TGTGTCAGCAGCCGCGTAGGACAGGCCCACGAGCAGTACTTC.

This clonotype was detected a few times. The chain uses TRBV30 and TRBJ2-7; no firm D call. The CDR3 has 13 amino acids. Germline assignment: CDR1 GTSNPN and CDR2 SVGIG (reference sequence). Deletions cut 0 bases from V and 0 bases from J, with 6 bases between. CDR3: CAWSVTTSYEQYF. CDR3 DNA: TGTGCCTGGAGTGTAACTACCTCCTACGAGCAGTACTTC.

The V call is TRBV20-1, the J call TRBJ2-3; D is undetermined. Trimming stripped 6 bases from V and 1 base from J, with 14 bases between. This CDR3 has 14 amino acids. CDR1 and CDR2 from the germline V gene are DFQATT and SNEGSKA (reference sequence). For the CDR3, the DNA is TGCAGTGCCATGAGTCGCCACGGCACAGATACGCAGTATTTT. Translated: CSAMSRHGTDTQYF.

This clonotype turned up a few times. The J gene is TRBJ2-1, the V gene TRBV2; weak D call: TRBD2 (5 bases). Looked up from germline, CDR1 is SNHLY and CDR2 is FYNNEI. This CDR3 spans 13 amino acids. V lost 8 bases and J 5 bases, leaving 13 bases between the germline ends. DNA of the CDR3: TGTGCCAGCCCGTCGGGGATAGACAATGAGCAGTTCTTC. Translated, it gives CASPSGIDNEQFF. The variable domain in full, completed from reference TRBV2 and TRBJ2-1, reads EPEVTQTPSHQVTQMGQEVILRCVPISNHLYFYWYRQILGQKVEFLVSFYNNEISEKSEIFDDQFSVERPDGSNFTLKIRSTKLEDSAMYFCASPSGIDNEQFFGPGTRLTVL.

This clonotype was seen only a few times. The CDR3 protein is CASKRGADEKLFF. The CDR3 region has the DNA TGTGCCAGCAAACGTGGGGCCGATGAAAAACTGTTTTTT. The chain is built from TRBV2 and TRBJ1-4; weak D call: TRBD1 (5 bases). Trimming took off 7 bases at V and 6 bases at J, with 12 bases between the two ends. In germline, CDR1 is SNHLY, CDR2 FYNNEI. The length of the CDR3 is 13 residues.

This clonotype has at least ten counts. V usage is TRBV29-1 and J usage is TRBJ2-7, with D tentatively TRBD1 or TRBD2 (5 bases each). Germline V gene sequence: CDR1 SQVTM, CDR2 ANQGSEA. The V end was cut by 7 bases, the J end by 1 base, with 14 bases between. This CDR3 comprises 13 residues. In DNA, the CDR3 is TGCAGCGGACTACAGGTACCATCCTACGAGCAGTACTTC. Translating it yields CSGLQVPSYEQYF.

This clonotype was found a few times. This chain uses TRBV6-2 or TRBV6-3 with TRBJ2-6; maybe TRBD2 (5 bases). Germline loops: CDR1 MNHEY, CDR2 SVGEGT. Trimming shortened V by 11 bases and J by 0 bases, and 14 bases separated the two germline ends. The CDR3 extends over 15 amino acids. CDR3 nucleotide sequence: TGTGCCGGCCGGGATGAGGGCTCTGGGGCCAACGTCCTGACTTTC. Translating it yields CAGRDEGSGANVLTF.

This clonotype was seen a handful of times. The chain has TRBV11-1 and TRBJ2-7; D is possibly TRBD1 (5 bases). The length of the CDR3 is 13 residues. Germline V gives CDR1 SGHAT, CDR2 FQDESV (reference sequence). Trimming removed 5 bases at V and 2 bases at J, with 10 bases between. The CDR3 DNA sequence: TGTGCCAGCAGCCCTGGACATACCTACGAGCAGTACTTC. This sequence encodes CASSPGHTYEQYF.

In its sample, this clonotype was seen many times. The chain has TRBV20-1 and TRBJ1-2; no reliable D call. The V gene lost 6 bases and the J gene lost 12 bases, with 11 bases spanning the gap. CDR1 and CDR2 from the germline V gene are DFQATT and SNEGSKA (reference sequence). CDR3 length: 9 residues. CDR3 DNA sequence: TGCAGTGCACAAGTGCCCGACACCTTC. Residues: CSAQVPDTF.

The V gene is TRBV4-1, the J gene TRBJ1-2; 8 bases are a match to TRBD1. This CDR3 spans 20 amino acids. The junction had 22 bases not matched to a gene; V was cut back by 3 bases and J by 4 bases. Germline-derived CDR1 and CDR2 are MGHRA and YSYEKL. The chain's CDR3 is CASSHDSLPQPGQDSYGYTF. CDR3 DNA: TGCGCCAGCAGCCATGATAGTCTTCCCCAGCCGGGACAGGACAGCTATGGCTACACCTTC.

This clonotype showed up just a few times. The chain couples TRBV19 to TRBJ2-7; D unresolved. Trimming removed 1 base from V and 7 bases from J, with 17 bases in between. The CDR3 length is 15 residues. Germline V gene sequence: CDR1 LNHDA, CDR2 SQIVND (reference sequence). The CDR3 loop is CASSIGVSMGAEQYF. The CDR3 bases are TGTGCCAGTAGTATAGGTGTCAGCATGGGCGCTGAGCAGTACTTC.

The V call is TRBV12-3 or TRBV12-4, the J call TRBJ1-3; D is undetermined. V lost 2 bases and J lost 7, with 12 bases in between. This CDR3 region has 14 residues. CDR3 sequence (DNA): TGTGCCAGCAGTTTAATGGTCAGGCGGAACACCATATATTTT. Translation: CASSLMVRRNTIYF.

In its sample, this clonotype was seen a few times. The rearrangement uses TRBV29-1 and TRBJ1-2; D gene unclear. The germline V gene encodes CDR1 SQVTM and CDR2 ANQGSEA. This CDR3 comprises 13 residues. The V end was cut by 4 bases, the J end by 4 bases, with 13 bases between. The CDR3 coding sequence is TGCAGCGTTGTCGGCATCGGGTCCTATGGCTACACCTTC. Translating it yields CSVVGIGSYGYTF.

This clonotype was detected a few times. This chain connects TRBV6-2 or TRBV6-3 to TRBJ2-5, with TRBD2 identical over 9 bases. V lost 6 bases to trimming and J lost 9 bases; unmatched junction nucleotides: 11. The germline CDR1 and CDR2 sequences are MNHEY and SVGEGT. CDR3 length equals 14 residues. The CDR3 spells CASRTPGGRAAQYF. The CDR3 DNA sequence: TGTGCCAGCAGAACCCCCGGCGGGAGGGCAGCCCAGTACTTC.

The CDR3: CASSPNHRVSSSGISYEQYF. CDR3 coding DNA: TGTGCCAGCAGCCCGAACCACAGGGTTTCGTCTAGCGGAATCTCCTACGAGCAGTACTTC. The chain carries TRBV5-6 and TRBJ2-7; D is possibly TRBD2 (7 bases). V was clipped by 4 bases and J by 0 bases, with 29 bases between them. CDR1 SGHDT and CDR2 YYEEEE come from the germline V gene. This CDR3 contains 20 residues.

This chain uses TRBV6-5 with TRBJ2-7, with 11 nucleotides matching TRBD2. The CDR3 consists of 15 residues. From germline, CDR1 is MNHEY and CDR2 SVGAGI. With 5 bases clipped from V and 4 bases from J, the junction kept 7 bases outside the gene matches. The CDR3 sequence is CASSRGTSGNYEQYF. The CDR3 region has the DNA TGTGCCAGCAGTAGGGGGACTAGCGGAAATTACGAGCAGTACTTC.

V and J are TRBV9 and TRBJ1-1, with D unclear. CDR1 is SGDLS and CDR2 is YYNGEE in the germline V gene. The CDR3 length is 14 residues. V gave up 3 bases and J gave up 3 bases, with 12 bases separating them. As DNA, the CDR3 is TGTGCCAGCAGCGGGTTCAACCGGGACACTGAAGCTTTCTTT. As protein: CASSGFNRDTEAFF.

The chain is built from TRBV20-1 and TRBJ2-5; 10 bases line up with TRBD1. With 6 bases clipped from V and 4 bases from J, the junction kept 11 bases outside the gene matches. This CDR3 region has 15 residues. Germline V gene data show CDR1 as DFQATT and CDR2 as SNEGSKA (reference sequence). The CDR3 region has the DNA TGCAGTGCCACCCCTTTCCGGGACAGGGGAGAGACCCAGTACTTC. It codes for CSATPFRDRGETQYF.

The sample holds a few counts of this clonotype. The chain uses TRBV20-1 and TRBJ1-2; TRBD1 might be the D (5 bases). Germline values: CDR1 DFQATT, CDR2 SNEGSKA (reference sequence). V dropped 3 bases and J dropped 7 bases, with 15 bases sitting between them. The CDR3 covers 13 residues. CDR3 amino acids: CSASRARSGGYTF. The DNA of the CDR3 is TGCAGTGCTAGCAGGGCCCGGAGTGGTGGCTACACCTTC.

The gene calls are TRBV6-5 and TRBJ2-1; tentative D call: TRBD1 (5 bases). Looked up from germline, CDR1 is MNHEY and CDR2 is SVGAGI. The CDR3 length is 11 residues. Trimming cost V 5 bases and J 9 bases, with 8 bases left between them. The CDR3 DNA reads as TGTGCCAGCAGTAAGGGGTCTGAGCAGTTCTTC. Translating it yields CASSKGSEQFF.

A few counts support this clonotype. The rearrangement uses TRBV7-8 and TRBJ1-6; the match to TRBD1 covers 10 bases. Germline V gene sequence: CDR1 SGHVS, CDR2 FQNEAQ. The J segment lost 4 bases and the V segment lost 5 bases, leaving 5 bases of the junction unmatched. CDR3 length: 16 residues. The CDR3 DNA sequence: TGTGCCAGCAGCGCGACAGGGGGCAATTATAATTCACCCCTCCACTTT. Translation: CASSATGGNYNSPLHF.

V is TRBV7-9 and J is TRBJ2-3; D is uncertain. There are 14 residues in the CDR3. Looked up from germline, CDR1 is SEHNR and CDR2 is FQNEAQ (reference sequence). Trimming stripped 2 bases from V and 2 bases from J, with 8 bases between. In nucleotides, the CDR3 is TGTGCCAGCAGCTTAAACAGCTACACAGATACGCAGTATTTT. Protein sequence: CASSLNSYTDTQYF.